These 17 T cell receptor beta chains originate from one sample sequenced in a study of PD-L1 blockade in urothelial cancer. Regarding time point: pretreatment peripheral blood. Sequencing used immunoSEQ multiplex PCR; TCRdb keeps in-frame clones, though not all of them. This sample has around 70,000 clones, with roughly 88% found just once. Source: PBMCs, taken around atezolizumab (anti-PD-L1) treatment. These receptor sequences come from a man in his 70s with urothelial cancer.

This chain joins TRBV29-1 and TRBJ1-2; D is possibly TRBD1 (5 bases). V was cut by 6 bases and J by 6 bases, with 11 bases left in between. Looked up from germline, CDR1 is SQVTM and CDR2 is ANQGSEA. CDR3 length: 11 residues. The CDR3 DNA reads as TGCAGCGTCCAGGGAGGAGATGGCTACACCTTC. Protein sequence: CSVQGGDGYTF. The whole variable domain, filled in from reference TRBV29-1 and TRBJ1-2, reads SAVISQKPSRDICQRGTSLTIQCQVDSQVTMMFWYRQQPGQSLTLIATANQGSEATYESGFVIDKFPISRPNLTFSTLTVSNMSPEDSSIYLCSVQGGDGYTFGSGTRLTVV.

The rearrangement uses TRBV6-5 and TRBJ2-7; 8 bases agree with TRBD1. The V gene's germline CDR1 is MNHEY and CDR2 SVGAGI. Losses at the gene ends were 7 bases for V and 1 base for J; bases not matched to a gene: 3. CDR3 length equals 13 residues. This chain's CDR3 is CASIRTGSYEQYF. Written as DNA, the CDR3 is TGTGCCAGCATTAGGACAGGGTCCTACGAGCAGTACTTC.

The chain recombines TRBV19 with TRBJ2-6; 9 nucleotides line up with TRBD1. The CDR3 spans 18 residues. Trimming removed 9 bases from V and 1 base from J; junction bases left unmatched: 13. Germline V gives CDR1 LNHDA, CDR2 SQIVND (reference sequence). The CDR3 coding sequence is TGTGCCAGCACCCAGGGGAGACAGGGGGTATCTGGGGCCAACGTCCTGACTTTC. It translates to CASTQGRQGVSGANVLTF.

The V call is TRBV5-4, the J call TRBJ2-6; 11 bases fit TRBD2. Trimming removed 4 bases from V and 0 bases from J; junction bases left unmatched: 3. Germline V gene lookup returns CDR1 SGHNT and CDR2 YYREEE (reference sequence). The CDR3 contains 17 residues. The CDR3 bases are TGTGCCAGCAGCCCCGGGACTAGCGGCTCTGGGGCCAACGTCCTGACTTTC. This sequence encodes CASSPGTSGSGANVLTF.

CDR3 bases: TGTGCCAGCAGCTTAGTGGGGCGAATCACAGATACGCAGTATTTT. Amino acids: CASSLVGRITDTQYF. The V and J genes are TRBV7-7 and TRBJ2-3, with D perhaps TRBD1 (5 bases). V lost 1 base, J lost 2 bases, and 10 bases lay in between. This CDR3 has 15 residues. Germline CDR1 and CDR2: SSHAT and FNYEAQ (reference sequence). The whole variable domain, filled in from reference TRBV7-7 and TRBJ2-3, reads GAGVSQSPRYKVTKRGQDVTLRCDPISSHATLYWYQQALGQGPEFLTYFNYEAQPDKSGLPSDRFSAERPEGSISTLTIQRTEQRDSAMYRCASSLVGRITDTQYFGPGTRLTVL.

The table lists this clone with a few counts. The chain joins TRBV4-2 to TRBJ1-4, with D tentatively TRBD1 (5 bases). Germline CDR1 reads LGHNA; CDR2 reads YNFKEQ. The CDR3 has 15 residues. Trimming took 0 bases from V and 8 from J, leaving 13 bases between them. Here the CDR3 DNA reads TGTGCCAGCAGCCAAGAGGGGGGGGTACTCGAAAAACTGTTTTTT. It encodes CASSQEGGVLEKLFF.

The V gene is TRBV9, the J gene TRBJ1-1, with TRBD1 matching over 8 bases. The CDR3 totals 15 residues. Per the germline V gene, CDR1 is SGDLS and CDR2 is YYNGEE. The J segment lost 4 bases and the V segment lost 1 base, leaving 6 bases of the junction unmatched. The CDR3 loop reads CASSVITGGGTEAFF. The CDR3 bases are TGTGCCAGCAGCGTAATTACAGGGGGAGGCACTGAAGCTTTCTTT. Variable domain in full (rest from reference TRBV9 and TRBJ1-1): DSGVTQTPKHLITATGQRVTLRCSPRSGDLSVYWYQQSLDQGLQFLIQYYNGEERAKGNILERFSAQQFPDLHSELNLSSLELGDSALYFCASSVITGGGTEAFFGQGTRLTVV.

In this sample, this clone turned up a few times. The V and J genes are TRBV28 and TRBJ1-2; D gene unclear. Trimming took off 2 bases at V and 0 bases at J, with 10 bases between the two ends. Germline CDR1 and CDR2: MDHEN and SYDVKM. The length of the CDR3 is 15 residues. The CDR3 DNA reads TGTGCCAGCAGTTTAGGTGGCGGTACTAACTATGGCTACACCTTC. Translated, it gives CASSLGGGTNYGYTF.

The chain has TRBV5-4 and TRBJ2-7; possibly TRBD1 for D (5 bases). This CDR3 spans 13 amino acids. Trimming took 5 bases from V and 4 from J, leaving 13 bases between them. Per germline, CDR1 SGHNT and CDR2 YYREEE (reference sequence). For the CDR3, the DNA is TGTGCCAGCAGGCCGGACAAGACTTACGAGCAGTACTTC. As protein: CASRPDKTYEQYF.

The chain employs TRBV6-1 and TRBJ1-2; TRBD1 aligns across 10 bases. With V trimmed by 2 bases and J by 10 bases, 10 bases remained unmatched. Per the germline V gene, CDR1 is MNHNS and CDR2 is SASEGT. The CDR3 is 15 residues long. The DNA for the CDR3 is TGTGCCAGCAGTGAACCGGGACAGGGGAAACCCCACTACACCTTC. Amino acids: CASSEPGQGKPHYTF.

This sequence joins TRBV30 and TRBJ2-2; no definite D call. Germline assignment: CDR1 GTSNPN and CDR2 SVGIG (reference sequence). CDR3 length: 15 residues. V lost 2 bases to trimming and J lost 4 bases, with 14 bases between them. CDR3 coding DNA: TGTGCCTGGAGTTATGGATCCTCGGGCACCGGGGAGCTGTTTTTT. The encoded protein is CAWSYGSSGTGELFF.

The chain carries TRBV11-2 and TRBJ2-7, with D possibly matching TRBD1 (7 bases). CDR1 and CDR2 from the germline V gene are SGHAT and FQNNGV. The CDR3 has 16 residues. V lost 2 bases to trimming and J lost 0 bases, with 14 bases between them. The CDR3 sequence is CASSLKWRDSSYEQYF. DNA for the CDR3: TGTGCCAGCAGCTTAAAGTGGCGGGACAGCTCCTACGAGCAGTACTTC.

In its sample, this clone was seen once. CDR3 DNA: TGCAGCACGACCAGGGCCGAAAATGAAAAACTGTTTTTT. Encoded protein: CSTTRAENEKLFF. The rearrangement joins TRBV29-1 to TRBJ1-4; D possibly corresponds to TRBD1 (5 bases). The CDR3 runs to 13 residues. The V gene lost 8 bases and the J gene lost 5 bases, with 15 bases spanning the gap. Per germline, CDR1 SQVTM and CDR2 ANQGSEA.

The chain uses TRBV10-1 and TRBJ2-5; no clear D gene. From germline, CDR1 is WNHNN and CDR2 SYGVQD (reference sequence). CDR3 size: 13 residues. V was shortened by 2 bases and J by 4 bases, with 8 bases between the two germline ends. CDR3 coding DNA: TGCGCCAGCAGTGAGACCAGAAGAGAGACCCAGTACTTC. As protein: CASSETRRETQYF.

This sequence joins TRBV6-6 and TRBJ1-2; possible D gene TRBD1, 5 bases. V was pared by 5 bases and J by 2 bases, with 12 bases between. CDR1 is MNHNY, CDR2 SVGAGI, per germline (reference sequence). This CDR3 is built from 14 residues. CDR3 loop: CASSQKSGNYGYTF. The DNA of the CDR3 is TGTGCCAGCAGTCAGAAGTCAGGGAACTATGGCTACACCTTC.

The chain recombines TRBV16 with TRBJ2-3; 10 nucleotides agree with TRBD2. The trim removed 2 bases at V and 0 bases at J, leaving 5 bases unmatched. Germline CDR1 and CDR2: KGHSY and FQNENV. CDR3 size: 17 residues. The DNA of the CDR3 is TGTGCCAGCAGCCAAGGGCGTAGCGGGAGGAGCACAGATACGCAGTATTTT. The encoded protein is CASSQGRSGRSTDTQYF.

The J gene is TRBJ2-7, the V gene TRBV5-1; a possible D gene is TRBD2 (5 bases). Germline-derived CDR1 and CDR2 are SGHRS and YFSETQ. CDR3 length equals 14 residues. V dropped 4 bases and J dropped 5 bases, with 16 bases sitting between them. This CDR3 reads CASSVDVERDEQYF. The CDR3 DNA sequence: TGCGCCAGCAGCGTGGACGTTGAGAGGGACGAGCAGTACTTC.